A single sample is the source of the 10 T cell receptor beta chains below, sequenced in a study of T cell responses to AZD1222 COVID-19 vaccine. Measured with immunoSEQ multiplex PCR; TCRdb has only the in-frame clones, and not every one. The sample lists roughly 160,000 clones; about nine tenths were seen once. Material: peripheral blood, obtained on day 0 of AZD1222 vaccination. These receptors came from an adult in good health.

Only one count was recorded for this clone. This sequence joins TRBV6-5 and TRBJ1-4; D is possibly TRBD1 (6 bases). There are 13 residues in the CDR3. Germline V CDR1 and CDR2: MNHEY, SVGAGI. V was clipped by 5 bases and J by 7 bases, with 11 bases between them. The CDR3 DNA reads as TGTGCCAGCAGTACTGGACAGCGTGAAAAACTGTTTTTT. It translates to CASSTGQREKLFF.

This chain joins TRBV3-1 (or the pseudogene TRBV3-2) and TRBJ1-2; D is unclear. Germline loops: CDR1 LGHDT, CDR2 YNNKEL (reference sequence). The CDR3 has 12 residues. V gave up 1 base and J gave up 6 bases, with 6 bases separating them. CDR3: CASSQADNGYTF. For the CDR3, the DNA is TGTGCCAGCAGCCAAGCAGATAATGGCTACACCTTC.

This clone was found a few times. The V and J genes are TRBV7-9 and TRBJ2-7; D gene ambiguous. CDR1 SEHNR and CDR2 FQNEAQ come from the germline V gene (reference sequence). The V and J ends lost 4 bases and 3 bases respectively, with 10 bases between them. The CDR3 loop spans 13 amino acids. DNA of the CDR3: TGTGCCAGCAGCTCCGGCAGTTACTACGAGCAGTACTTC. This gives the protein CASSSGSYYEQYF.

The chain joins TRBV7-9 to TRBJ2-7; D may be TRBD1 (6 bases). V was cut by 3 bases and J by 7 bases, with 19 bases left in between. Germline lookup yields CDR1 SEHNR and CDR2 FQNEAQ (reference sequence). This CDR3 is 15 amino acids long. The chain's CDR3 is CASSFTGIETKEQYF. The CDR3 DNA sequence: TGTGCCAGCAGCTTCACAGGGATTGAAACGAAGGAGCAGTACTTC.

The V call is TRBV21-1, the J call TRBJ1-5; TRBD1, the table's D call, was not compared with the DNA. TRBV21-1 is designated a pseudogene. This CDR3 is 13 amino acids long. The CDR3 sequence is CARPVILNQPQHF. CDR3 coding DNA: TGTGCCCGCCCAGTTATTCTCAATCAGCCCCAGCATTTT.

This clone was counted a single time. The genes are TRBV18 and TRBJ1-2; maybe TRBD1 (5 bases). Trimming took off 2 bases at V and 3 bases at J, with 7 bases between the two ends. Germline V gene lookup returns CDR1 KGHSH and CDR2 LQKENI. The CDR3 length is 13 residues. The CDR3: CASSPGHDYGYTF. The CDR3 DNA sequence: TGTGCCAGCTCACCAGGACATGACTATGGCTACACCTTC.

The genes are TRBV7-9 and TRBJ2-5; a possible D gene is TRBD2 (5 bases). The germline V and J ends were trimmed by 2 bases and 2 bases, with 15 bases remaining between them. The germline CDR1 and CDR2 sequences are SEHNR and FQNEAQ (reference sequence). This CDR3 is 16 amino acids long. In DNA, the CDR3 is TGTGCCAGCAGCTTATATGGGAGAGGAGATCAAGAGACCCAGTACTTC. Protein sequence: CASSLYGRGDQETQYF.

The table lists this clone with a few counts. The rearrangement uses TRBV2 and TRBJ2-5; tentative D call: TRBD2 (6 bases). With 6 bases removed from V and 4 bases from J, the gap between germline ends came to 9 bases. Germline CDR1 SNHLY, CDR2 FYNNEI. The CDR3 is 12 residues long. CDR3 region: CASRDYRETQYF. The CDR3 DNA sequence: TGTGCCAGCAGGGACTACCGAGAGACCCAGTACTTC.

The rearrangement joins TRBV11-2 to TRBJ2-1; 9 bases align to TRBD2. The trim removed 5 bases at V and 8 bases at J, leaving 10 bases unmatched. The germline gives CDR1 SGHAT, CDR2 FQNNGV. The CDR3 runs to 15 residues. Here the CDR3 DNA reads TGTGCCAGCAGCAGCTCTAGCGGGAACAGGTATGAGCAGTTCTTC. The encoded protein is CASSSSSGNRYEQFF.

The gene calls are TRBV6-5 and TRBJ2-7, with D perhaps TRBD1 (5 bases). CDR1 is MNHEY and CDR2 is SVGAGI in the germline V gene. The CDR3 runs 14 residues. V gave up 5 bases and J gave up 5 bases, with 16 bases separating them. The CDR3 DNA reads TGTGCCAGCAGTACCTACAGGTTAAGGAACGAGCAGTACTTC. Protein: CASSTYRLRNEQYF.